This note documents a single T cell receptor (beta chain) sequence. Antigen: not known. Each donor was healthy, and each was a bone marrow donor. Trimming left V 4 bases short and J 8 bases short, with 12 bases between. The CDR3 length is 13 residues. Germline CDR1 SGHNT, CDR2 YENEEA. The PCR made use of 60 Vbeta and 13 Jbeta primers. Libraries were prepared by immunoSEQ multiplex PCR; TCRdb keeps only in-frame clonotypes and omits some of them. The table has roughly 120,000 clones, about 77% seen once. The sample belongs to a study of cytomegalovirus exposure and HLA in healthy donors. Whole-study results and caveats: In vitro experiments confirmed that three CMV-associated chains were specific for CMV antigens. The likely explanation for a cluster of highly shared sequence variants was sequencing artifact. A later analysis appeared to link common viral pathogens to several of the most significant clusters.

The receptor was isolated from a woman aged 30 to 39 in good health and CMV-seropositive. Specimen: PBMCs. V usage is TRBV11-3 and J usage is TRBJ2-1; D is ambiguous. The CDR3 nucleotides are TGTGCCAGCAGCTCGCTAGAGTCGTATGAGCAGTTCTTC. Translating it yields CASSSLESYEQFF.